Reported below is one TCR beta chain. Its target antigen remains unknown. Per-nucleotide qualities are absent, and no much larger clonotype sits a single base away. This entry is derived from a study of CD8+ T cells in alopecia areata (dated 2018 in TCRdb). Background on the whole study: The study used high-throughput TCRbeta sequencing to examine T cell clonal expansion in alopecia areata, in both the C3H/HeJ mouse model and human patients. In humans, TCRbeta sequencing was performed on scalp tissue and on sorted CD4+ and CD8+ peripheral blood T cells from healthy controls and from patients with patchy or totalis/universalis alopecia areata. Scalp clonality was compared among normal scalp (n=4), patchy alopecia areata scalp (n=8), and alopecia totalis/universalis scalp (n=8). RNA came from the PAXgene miRNA kit for fixed scalp, the miRNeasy kit for PBMCs, and the RNeasy kit for mouse skin. Amplification of TCRbeta CDR3 regions was done by immunoSEQ multiplex PCR using 35 Vbeta forward primers and 13 Jbeta reverse primers.

The protocol used for the library was the immunoSEQ multiplex PCR assay. RNA was extracted from all samples and reverse transcribed into cDNA, which served as template for TCR sequencing. First-strand cDNA was synthesized using SuperScript III with a 2:1 mix of oligo-dT and random hexamers. Amplification bias was assessed with a synthetic immune receptor repertoire, and residual bias was removed computationally. Processing in the source paper ran as follows. Raw reads were preprocessed to remove errors, and CDR3 was defined according to IMGT conventions as the region from the conserved cysteine to phenylalanine. Clonality was computed as 1 minus the Shannon entropy, with the entropy normalized by log2 of the number of productive unique TCRs. Scalp TCRbeta sequences were cross-referenced with sorted blood CD4 and CD8 repertoires so that the CD4 or CD8 identity of scalp clones could be inferred. This immuneACCESS table, as held by TCRdb, lists in-frame sequences with V and J called but not all clones. Of the missing ones, under half trace to an unresolved V gene in checked studies; the others have no known cause. The D gene and trimming were derived from the DNA, and the V and J assignments and clone size from that table. A total of approximately 82,000 clones appear in this sample, roughly 47% of them only once. Around 5.7% of the sample belongs to the ten largest clones.

On the study overall, not on this receptor specifically: Compared with mice, TCR sequences shared between patients were less clear, possibly partly because of HLA diversity across the patient population. Unlike mouse skin, which is dominated by gammadelta T cells, normal human skin has resident alphabeta T cells that are also sequenced, and this complicates analysis of the scalp TCR repertoire. Compared with normal scalp, lesional scalp had higher clonality and more expanded CD8+ clones, particularly in alopecia totalis/universalis, a pattern that suggests antigenic drive.

Lesional scalp punch biopsies and peripheral blood were collected from alopecia areata patients. After PBMCs were isolated by density centrifugation and stained for CD3, CD4 and CD8, a FACSAria was used to sort CD4+ and CD8+ T cells. Alopecia areata patients who were not treated were recruited through a multicenter biomarker study. In roughly five patients from the biomarker study, the blood CD8+ T cells went through an additional sort into NKG2D-low and NKG2D-high fractions. The sample taken for sequencing was NKG2D-high CD8+ T cells sorted from blood. This sample's cell subset or site label indicates: sorted CD8+ NKG2D-high blood T cells. This sequence was found in a human donor with alopecia areata.

The CDR3 reads as follows: CASKADTQYF. The DNA sequence is as follows: TGTGCCAGCAAGGCAGATACGCAGTATTTT. Recombination connected TRBV2 to TRBJ2-3; the D gene lacks a confident call. The CDR3 starts with the cysteine, ends with the phenylalanine, and has 10 residues. Left in the record is the CDR3 DNA by itself, 30 bases read in frame from the first base. V and J are truncated by 7 bases and 4 bases respectively, leaving an intervening sequence of 3 bases. From the germline V gene, CDR1 is SNHLY and CDR2 is FYNNEI.